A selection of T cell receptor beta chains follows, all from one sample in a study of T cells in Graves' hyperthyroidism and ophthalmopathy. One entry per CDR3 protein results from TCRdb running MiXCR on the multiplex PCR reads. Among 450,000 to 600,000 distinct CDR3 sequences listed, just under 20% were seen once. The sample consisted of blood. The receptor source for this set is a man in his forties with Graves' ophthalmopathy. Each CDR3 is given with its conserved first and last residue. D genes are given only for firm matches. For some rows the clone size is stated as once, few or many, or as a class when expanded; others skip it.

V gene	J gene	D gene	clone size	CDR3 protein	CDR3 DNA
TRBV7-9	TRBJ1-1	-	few	CASTTTEGRGFEAFF	TGTGCCAGCACCACTACAGAGGGTAGGGGGTTTGAAGCTTTCTTT
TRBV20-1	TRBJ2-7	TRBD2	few	CSASSGTTTYEQYF	TGCAGTGCCTCCTCCGGGACTACGACCTACGAGCAGTACTTC
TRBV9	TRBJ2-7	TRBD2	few	CASSVGLAGAYEQYF	TGTGCCAGCAGCGTAGGTTTAGCGGGGGCCTACGAGCAGTACTTC
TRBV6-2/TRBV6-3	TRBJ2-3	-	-	CASSYSEVAPDTQYF	TGTGCCAGCAGTTACTCCGAGGTAGCCCCAGATACGCAGTATTTT
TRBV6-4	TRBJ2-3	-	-	CASSVTTHTQYF	TGTGCCAGCAGTGTTACTACGCATACGCAGTATTTT
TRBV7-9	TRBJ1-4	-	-	CASSTGSEKLFF	TGTGCCAGCAGCACAGGGTCAGAAAAACTGTTTTTT
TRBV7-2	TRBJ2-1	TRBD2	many	CASSSQSGLATHNEQFF	TGTGCCAGCAGCTCCCAGTCGGGACTAGCGACACACAATGAGCAGTTCTTC
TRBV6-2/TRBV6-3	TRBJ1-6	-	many	CASSYSAIPPLHF	TGTGCCAGCAGTTACTCTGCGATACCACCCCTCCACTTT
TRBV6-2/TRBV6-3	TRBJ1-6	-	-	CASRSGTANSPLHF	TGTGCCAGCAGATCCGGGACTGCTAATTCACCCCTCCACTTT
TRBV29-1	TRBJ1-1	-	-	CSVNRDLNTEAFF	TGCAGCGTAAACCGGGACCTGAACACTGAAGCTTTCTTT
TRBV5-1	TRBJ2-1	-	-	CASSSGAQNNEQFF	TGCGCCAGCAGCTCGGGGGCACAAAACAATGAGCAGTTCTTC
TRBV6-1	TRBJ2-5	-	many	CASTPKPEQETQYF	TGTGCCAGCACCCCCAAGCCAGAACAAGAGACCCAGTACTTC
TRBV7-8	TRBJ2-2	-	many	CASTFVDANTGELFF	TGTGCCAGCACCTTTGTAGACGCGAACACCGGGGAGCTGTTTTTT